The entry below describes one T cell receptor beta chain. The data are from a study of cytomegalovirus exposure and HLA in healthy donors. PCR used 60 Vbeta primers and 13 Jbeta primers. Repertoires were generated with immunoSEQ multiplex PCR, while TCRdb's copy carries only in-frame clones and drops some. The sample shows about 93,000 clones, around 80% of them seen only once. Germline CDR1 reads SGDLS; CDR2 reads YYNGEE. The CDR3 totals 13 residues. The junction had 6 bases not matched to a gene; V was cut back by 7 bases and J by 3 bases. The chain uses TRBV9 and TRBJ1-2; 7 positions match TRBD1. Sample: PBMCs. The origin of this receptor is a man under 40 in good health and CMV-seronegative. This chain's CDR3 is CASFRQGDYGYTF. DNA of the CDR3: TGTGCCAGCTTCCGCCAGGGGGACTATGGCTACACCTTC.